A single sample gave rise to the 19 T cell receptor beta chains below, sequenced in a study of graft-versus-host responses after intestinal transplantation. The table came from immunoSEQ multiplex PCR; TCRdb's copy has only in-frame clones and leaves some out. The sample lists 40,000 or so clones, 89% occurring once. The sample was PBMCs, taken about nine months after transplant. Receptors originate from a human patient who received an intestinal transplant, so some T cells may come from the graft donor.

The chain recombines TRBV5-5 with TRBJ1-5; D might be TRBD1 (5 bases). Deletions cut 4 bases from V and 6 bases from J, with 14 bases between. From germline, CDR1 is SGHKS and CDR2 YYEKEE (reference sequence). This CDR3 contains 14 residues. The CDR3 protein is CASSGQQGAQPQHF. The CDR3 nucleotides are TGTGCCAGCAGCGGGCAGCAGGGTGCTCAGCCCCAGCATTTT.

This clone appeared once. V usage is TRBV29-1 and J usage is TRBJ1-2; D not certain. Trimming removed 6 bases at V and 6 bases at J, with 11 bases between. Germline V gene lookup returns CDR1 SQVTM and CDR2 ANQGSEA. The CDR3 is made up of 11 amino acids. The CDR3 nucleotides are TGCAGCGTACCTCTAGCTGATGGCTACACCTTC. This sequence encodes CSVPLADGYTF.

CDR3 bases: TGTGCCAGCAGCTTGGGGAGGTTGGGGGAGGGGAAAGAGACCCAGTACTTC. This sequence encodes CASSLGRLGEGKETQYF. The rearrangement links TRBV5-4 to TRBJ2-5; 7 bases are shared with TRBD2. Germline lookup yields CDR1 SGHNT and CDR2 YYREEE (reference sequence). V was pared by 0 bases and J by 3 bases, with 11 bases of the junction left unmatched. The length of the CDR3 is 17 residues.

V usage is TRBV6-5 and J usage is TRBJ1-4; 8 bases line up with TRBD1. Trimming at V came to 6 bases and at J to 5 bases, leaving 2 bases not matched to a gene. CDR1 and CDR2 from the germline V gene are MNHEY and SVGAGI. This CDR3 is built from 13 residues. CDR3 in amino acids: CASSRTGNEKLFF. DNA of the CDR3: TGTGCCAGCAGCCGGACAGGGAATGAAAAACTGTTTTTT.

V gene TRBV9 combines with J gene TRBJ2-7; perhaps TRBD2 as D (7 bases). CDR3 size: 16 residues. Trimming pared 4 bases from V and 0 bases from J, leaving 17 bases between. Germline loops: CDR1 SGDLS, CDR2 YYNGEE. The CDR3 bases are TGTGCCAGCAGCCCGACGGGGGGCTCTAGCTCCTACGAGCAGTACTTC. Translation: CASSPTGGSSSYEQYF.

The rearrangement uses TRBV7-2 and TRBJ1-4; D may be TRBD1 (5 bases). V gave up 4 bases and J gave up 7 bases, with 16 bases separating them. Germline V gene sequence: CDR1 SGHTA, CDR2 FQGNSA. There are 15 residues in the CDR3. The chain's CDR3 is CASSSTDSYPEKLFF. In nucleotides, the CDR3 is TGTGCCAGCAGCTCCACTGACAGTTATCCTGAAAAACTGTTTTTT.

The chain uses TRBV6-1 and TRBJ1-5; TRBD1 might be the D (5 bases). The CDR3 is made up of 17 amino acids. V was clipped by 1 base and J by 5 bases, with 18 bases between them. Germline assignment: CDR1 MNHNS and CDR2 SASEGT. The CDR3: CASSEVFLGVVDQPQHF. The CDR3 coding sequence is TGTGCCAGCAGTGAAGTGTTTCTAGGGGTAGTCGATCAGCCCCAGCATTTT.

This chain uses TRBV18 with TRBJ2-1; no clear D. The CDR3 sequence is 12 residues long. Trimming pared 5 bases from V and 4 bases from J, leaving 6 bases between. Germline V CDR1 and CDR2: KGHSH, LQKENI. CDR3 amino acids: CASSYGYNEQFF. The CDR3, as DNA: TGTGCCAGCTCATACGGGTACAATGAGCAGTTCTTC.

This clone was recorded a few times. The chain carries TRBV14 and TRBJ2-5; TRBD2 might be the D (6 bases). This CDR3 is 13 amino acids long. The V gene lost 3 bases and the J gene lost 5 bases, with 10 bases spanning the gap. Germline V gene sequence: CDR1 SGHDN, CDR2 FVKESK. The CDR3: CASSHFRGETQYF. The CDR3 region has the DNA TGTGCCAGCAGCCATTTTCGGGGGGAGACCCAGTACTTC.

The chain uses TRBV7-9 and TRBJ1-2; the D gene is possibly TRBD1 (5 bases). The germline gives CDR1 SEHNR, CDR2 FQNEAQ (reference sequence). V was clipped by 11 bases and J by 6 bases, with 22 bases between them. The CDR3 length is 14 residues. The DNA for the CDR3 is TGTGCCTCCTTTACCGGGGCCTCAGGCGATGGCTACACCTTC. Encoded protein: CASFTGASGDGYTF.

The chain is built from TRBV4-1 and TRBJ2-7; no reliable D call. The V gene lost 11 bases and the J gene lost 3 bases, with 11 bases spanning the gap. Germline V gene lookup returns CDR1 MGHRA and CDR2 YSYEKL. The CDR3 has 11 amino acids. The CDR3 here is CASGPNYEQYF. As DNA, the CDR3 is TGCGCCTCCGGACCAAACTACGAGCAGTACTTC.

The chain has TRBV10-1 and TRBJ1-4; TRBD1 might be the D (6 bases). Looked up from germline, CDR1 is WNHNN and CDR2 is SYGVQD (reference sequence). The CDR3 extends over 16 amino acids. Trimming took off 3 bases at V and 8 bases at J, with 19 bases between the two ends. This chain's CDR3 is CASSEDGQITGEKLFF. DNA for the CDR3: TGCGCCAGCAGTGAAGACGGACAGATTACAGGGGAAAAACTGTTTTTT.

The chain uses TRBV6-6 and TRBJ1-1, with no clear D. Germline loops: CDR1 MNHNY, CDR2 SVGAGI (reference sequence). The CDR3 runs to 13 residues. V was shortened by 6 bases and J by 0 bases, with 8 bases between the two germline ends. The CDR3 protein is CASRRAMNTEAFF. CDR3 DNA sequence: TGTGCCAGCAGGCGGGCTATGAACACTGAAGCTTTCTTT.

This rearrangement joins TRBV29-1 to TRBJ2-7; 9 positions match TRBD2. This CDR3 is built from 14 residues. J was trimmed by 3 bases and V by 2 bases; bases with no gene match: 5. Germline V gene sequence: CDR1 SQVTM, CDR2 ANQGSEA. CDR3 nucleotides: TGCAGCGTTGAAACCGCGGGGGGGCTCTACGAGCAGTACTTC. Amino acids: CSVETAGGLYEQYF.

The chain carries TRBV18 and TRBJ2-1; tentatively, D is TRBD1 or TRBD2 (6 bases each). V dropped 2 bases and J dropped 1 base, with 21 bases sitting between them. Per germline, CDR1 KGHSH and CDR2 LQKENI. This CDR3 has 19 residues. In DNA, the CDR3 is TGTGCCAGCTCACCAGGAGGGGGGCTTATTGTGGAATCCTACAATGAGCAGTTCTTC. It is translated as CASSPGGGLIVESYNEQFF.

This sequence joins TRBV27 and TRBJ1-2, with D unresolved. V was pared by 2 bases and J by 3 bases, with 7 bases between. CDR1 and CDR2 (germline): MNHEY, SMNVEV (reference sequence). This CDR3 region has 13 residues. CDR3 bases: TGTGCCAGCAGTTTAACCAGTTACTATGGCTACACCTTC. Protein: CASSLTSYYGYTF.

V is TRBV19 and J is TRBJ1-1, with a possible D match to TRBD1 (5 bases). Trimming cost V 3 bases and J 4 bases, with 12 bases left between them. This CDR3 has 14 amino acids. CDR1 and CDR2 (germline): LNHDA, SQIVND (reference sequence). CDR3 nucleotide sequence: TGTGCCAGTAGTATGGGGCCTGGAGGCACTGAAGCTTTCTTT. The encoded protein is CASSMGPGGTEAFF.

The V gene is TRBV5-1, the J gene TRBJ2-3; 7 bases match TRBD2. Germline V gene sequence: CDR1 SGHRS, CDR2 YFSETQ. The CDR3 is 13 residues long. V trimming: 4 bases; J trimming: 8 bases; junction bases outside the gene matches: 7. The CDR3: CASSQGGSGTQYF. CDR3 sequence (DNA): TGCGCCAGCAGCCAGGGAGGGAGTGGTACGCAGTATTTT. Based on the CDR3 plus reference TRBV5-1 and TRBJ2-3, the full variable domain is KAGVTQTPRYLIKTRGQQVTLSCSPISGHRSVSWYQQTPGQGLQFLFEYFSETQRNKGNFPGRFSGRQFSNSRSEMNVSTLELGDSALYLCASSQGGSGTQYFGPGTRLTVL.

A single count supports this clone. The gene calls are TRBV11-2 and TRBJ1-1, with no clear D. Germline values: CDR1 SGHAT, CDR2 FQNNGV. Deletions cut 5 bases from V and 6 bases from J, with 19 bases between. The CDR3 runs to 15 residues. CDR3 bases: TGTGCCAGCAGCACTAGCGCGAAATTGGGCGCTGAAGCTTTCTTT. Protein: CASSTSAKLGAEAFF.